A selection of T cell receptor beta chains follows, all from one sample in a study of T cells after yellow fever vaccination. TCRdb reprocessed the 5' RACE reads via MiXCR and lists one record per CDR3 protein. This sample has some 250,000 distinct CDR3 sequences, with roughly 3.7% found just once. Here the sequenced sample was PBMCs, taken 15 days after the yellow fever booster vaccination. Every receptor here comes from a man aged 18 to 29 who received the YFV17D yellow fever vaccine. The CDR3 runs from the conserved cysteine through the conserved F or W. The D gene is left open where the match is weak. Clone size appears in some rows only: once, few, many, or a class for an expanded clone.

J: TRBJ1-6
D: NA
V: TRBV6-5
size: many
CDR3: CASSYSIPNSYNSPLHF
DNA: TGTGCCAGCAGTTACTCGATACCGAATTCCTATAATTCACCCCTCCACTTT

J: TRBJ1-1
D: NA
V: TRBV12-3/TRBV12-4
size: NA
CDR3: CASSRHRATGTEAFF
DNA: TGTGCCAGCAGTAGGCACAGGGCCACGGGCACTGAAGCTTTCTTT

J: TRBJ1-2
D: TRBD1
V: TRBV28
size: many
CDR3: CASSSTGGMDYGYTF
DNA: TGTGCCAGCAGTTCCACAGGGGGCATGGACTATGGCTACACCTTC

J: TRBJ1-5
D: NA
V: TRBV6-6
size: many
CDR3: CASSYYGQTYSNQPQHF
DNA: TGTGCCAGCAGTTACTACGGACAGACCTATAGCAATCAGCCCCAGCATTTT

J: TRBJ1-6
D: TRBD1
V: TRBV5-1
size: many
CDR3: CASRPGQGGSYNSPLHF
DNA: TGCGCCAGCAGACCCGGACAGGGCGGATCCTATAATTCACCCCTCCACTTT

J: TRBJ2-1
D: TRBD2
V: TRBV6-5
size: many
CDR3: CASSYGPSGGAYHNEQFF
DNA: TGTGCCAGCAGTTACGGACCTAGCGGGGGGGCCTATCACAATGAGCAGTTCTTC

J: TRBJ2-7
D: TRBD1
V: TRBV20-1
size: many
CDR3: CSATDRGYEQYF
DNA: TGCAGTGCCACAGACAGGGGCTACGAGCAGTACTTC

J: TRBJ1-1
D: NA
V: TRBV5-5
size: many
CDR3: CASSLWEGSTEAFF
DNA: TGTGCCAGCAGCTTGTGGGAGGGGAGCACTGAAGCTTTCTTT

J: TRBJ2-1
D: NA
V: TRBV29-1
size: many
CDR3: CSVEGGANEQFF
DNA: TGCAGCGTTGAAGGAGGCGCCAATGAGCAGTTCTTC

J: TRBJ2-5
D: TRBD1
V: TRBV18
size: many
CDR3: CASSPARGNGQETQYF
DNA: TGTGCCAGCTCACCCGCCAGGGGGAACGGCCAAGAGACCCAGTACTTC

J: TRBJ1-2
D: NA
V: TRBV29-1
size: many
CDR3: CSTWDTGGNGYTF
DNA: TGCAGCACCTGGGACACCGGGGGAAATGGCTACACCTTC

J: TRBJ1-2
D: TRBD1
V: TRBV5-5
size: many
CDR3: CASSLYGQGTGYTF
DNA: TGTGCCAGCAGCTTGTACGGACAGGGGACCGGCTACACCTTC

J: TRBJ2-5
D: NA
V: TRBV3-1
size: many
CDR3: CASSQRPNYGIQETQYF
DNA: TGTGCCAGCAGCCAAAGGCCGAACTACGGGATACAAGAGACCCAGTACTTC

J: TRBJ1-2
D: TRBD1
V: TRBV5-1
size: many
CDR3: CASSSDRVYTF
DNA: TGCGCCAGCAGCTCCGACAGGGTCTACACCTTC

J: TRBJ2-1
D: TRBD1
V: TRBV7-9
size: many
CDR3: CASNPDRGYNEQFF
DNA: TGTGCCAGCAACCCGGACAGGGGCTACAATGAGCAGTTCTTC

J: TRBJ2-7
D: TRBD1
V: TRBV5-1
size: many
CDR3: CASSHMTGTGGYEQYF
DNA: TGCGCCAGCAGCCACATGACCGGGACAGGGGGCTACGAGCAGTACTTC

J: TRBJ2-2
D: NA
V: TRBV5-1
size: many
CDR3: CASRVQPSGELFF
DNA: TGCGCCAGCAGGGTCCAGCCTTCCGGGGAGCTGTTTTTT

J: TRBJ1-5
D: TRBD1
V: TRBV18
size: few
CDR3: CASSPDRWDRAGGQPQHF
DNA: TGTGCCAGCTCACCGGACCGATGGGACAGAGCAGGAGGTCAGCCCCAGCATTTT

J: TRBJ1-1
D: TRBD1
V: TRBV20-1
size: many
CDR3: CSAPDRVSNTEAFF
DNA: TGCAGTGCCCCAGACAGGGTCTCGAACACTGAAGCTTTCTTT

J: TRBJ2-3
D: TRBD2
V: TRBV29-1
size: many
CDR3: CSVGKRGGDTDTQYF
DNA: TGCAGCGTTGGGAAACGGGGGGGCGACACAGATACGCAGTATTTT

J: TRBJ1-5
D: TRBD1
V: TRBV29-1
size: many
CDR3: CSSGTGVGQPQHF
DNA: TGCAGCTCCGGGACAGGGGTCGGTCAGCCCCAGCATTTT

J: TRBJ1-6
D: TRBD1
V: TRBV5-1
size: many
CDR3: CASSPRTGSDPLHF
DNA: TGCGCCAGCAGCCCCCGGACAGGGTCCGACCCCCTCCACTTT

J: TRBJ2-1
D: TRBD1
V: TRBV4-1
size: NA
CDR3: CASSEGLEGARGQFF
DNA: TGCGCCAGCAGCGAAGGCCTAGAGGGGGCCCGAGGTCAGTTCTTC

J: TRBJ2-1
D: TRBD2
V: TRBV2
size: NA
CDR3: CASSERVAGAIAPFSYNEQFF
DNA: TGTGCCAGCAGTGAGAGGGTAGCGGGGGCCATCGCTCCATTCTCCTACAATGAGCAGTTCTTC

J: TRBJ2-3
D: TRBD2
V: TRBV12-3/TRBV12-4
size: many
CDR3: CASIYGGLGDTQYF
DNA: TGTGCCAGTATCTACGGGGGGTTAGGGGATACGCAGTATTTT

J: TRBJ2-5
D: NA
V: TRBV6-2/TRBV6-3
size: many
CDR3: CASSYSAGIGETQYF
DNA: TGTGCCAGCAGTTACAGCGCGGGGATAGGAGAGACCCAGTACTTC

J: TRBJ1-5
D: NA
V: TRBV5-6
size: few
CDR3: CASSATRYSNQPQHF
DNA: TGTGCCAGCAGCGCGACAAGATATAGCAATCAGCCCCAGCATTTT

J: TRBJ2-7
D: NA
V: TRBV5-4
size: many
CDR3: CASSPQGGDYEQYF
DNA: TGTGCCAGCAGCCCTCAAGGGGGGGACTACGAGCAGTACTTC

J: TRBJ2-3
D: NA
V: TRBV7-9
size: many
CDR3: CASRGWPLPDTQYF
DNA: TGTGCCAGCAGAGGTTGGCCGCTTCCAGATACGCAGTATTTT

J: TRBJ2-3
D: TRBD1
V: TRBV12-3/TRBV12-4
size: NA
CDR3: CASSLTGSTDTKYF
DNA: TGTGCCAGCAGTTTGACAGGGAGCACAGATACGAAGTATTTT

J: TRBJ1-5
D: NA
V: TRBV20-1
size: many
CDR3: CSARKLLRGRKVNQPQHF
DNA: TGCAGTGCTAGAAAACTCCTCCGGGGGAGGAAGGTTAATCAGCCCCAGCATTTT

J: TRBJ2-3
D: NA
V: TRBV19
size: NA
CDR3: CASRLSGDTQYF
DNA: TGTGCCAGTAGACTCAGCGGGGATACGCAGTATTTT

J: TRBJ1-5
D: NA
V: TRBV4-3
size: many
CDR3: CASSQGTVNNQPQHF
DNA: TGCGCCAGCAGCCAAGGGACGGTTAACAATCAGCCCCAGCATTTT

J: TRBJ2-3
D: TRBD2
V: TRBV4-2
size: many
CDR3: CASSQSLAGDTDTQYF
DNA: TGTGCCAGCAGCCAATCCCTAGCGGGGGACACAGATACGCAGTATTTT

J: TRBJ1-6
D: TRBD1
V: TRBV4-3
size: many
CDR3: CASSAVHRGHTAPLHF
DNA: TGCGCCAGCAGCGCCGTTCACAGGGGACATACGGCACCCCTCCACTTT

J: TRBJ2-2
D: TRBD2
V: TRBV12-3/TRBV12-4
size: many
CDR3: CASSVSGGAQLFF
DNA: TGTGCCAGCAGTGTTAGCGGGGGGGCCCAGCTGTTTTTT

J: TRBJ2-2
D: TRBD1
V: TRBV7-3
size: many
CDR3: CASSLDYGTGYPGELFF
DNA: TGTGCCAGCAGCTTAGATTACGGGACAGGGTATCCCGGGGAGCTGTTTTTT

J: TRBJ2-3
D: TRBD2
V: TRBV7-3
size: many
CDR3: CASSLRGGAAGTQYF
DNA: TGTGCCAGCAGCTTACGGGGGGGCGCCGCTGGTACGCAGTATTTT